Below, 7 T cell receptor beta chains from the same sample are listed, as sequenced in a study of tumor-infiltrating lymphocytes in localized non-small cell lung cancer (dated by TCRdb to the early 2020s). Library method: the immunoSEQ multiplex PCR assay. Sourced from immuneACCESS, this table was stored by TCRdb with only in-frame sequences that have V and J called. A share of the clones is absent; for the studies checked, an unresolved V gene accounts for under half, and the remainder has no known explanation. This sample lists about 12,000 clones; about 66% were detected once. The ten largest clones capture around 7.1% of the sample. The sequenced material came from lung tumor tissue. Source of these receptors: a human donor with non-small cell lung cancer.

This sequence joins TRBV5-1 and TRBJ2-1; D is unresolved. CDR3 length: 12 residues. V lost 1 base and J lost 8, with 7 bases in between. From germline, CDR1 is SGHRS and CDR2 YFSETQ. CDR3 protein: CASSLWEYEQFF. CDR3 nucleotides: TGCGCCAGCAGCTTGTGGGAATATGAGCAGTTCTTC.

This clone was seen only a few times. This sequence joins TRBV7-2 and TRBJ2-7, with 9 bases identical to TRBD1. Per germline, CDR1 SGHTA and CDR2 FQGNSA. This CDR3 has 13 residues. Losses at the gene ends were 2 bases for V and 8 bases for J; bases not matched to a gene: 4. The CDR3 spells CASSLTGTGKQYF. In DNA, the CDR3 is TGTGCCAGCAGCTTAACGGGGACAGGGAAGCAGTACTTC.

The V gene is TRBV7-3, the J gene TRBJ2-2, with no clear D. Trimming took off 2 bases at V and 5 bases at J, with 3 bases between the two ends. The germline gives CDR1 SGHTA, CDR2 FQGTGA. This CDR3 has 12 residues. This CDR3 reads CASSLETGELFF. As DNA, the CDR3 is TGTGCCAGCAGCTTAGAGACCGGGGAGCTGTTTTTT.

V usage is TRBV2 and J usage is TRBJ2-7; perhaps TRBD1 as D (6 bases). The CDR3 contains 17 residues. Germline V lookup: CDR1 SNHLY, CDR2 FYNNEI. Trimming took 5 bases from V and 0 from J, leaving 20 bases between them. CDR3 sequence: CASSSPGDTAYSYEQYF. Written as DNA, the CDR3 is TGTGCCAGCAGTTCTCCAGGGGATACTGCTTACTCCTACGAGCAGTACTTC.

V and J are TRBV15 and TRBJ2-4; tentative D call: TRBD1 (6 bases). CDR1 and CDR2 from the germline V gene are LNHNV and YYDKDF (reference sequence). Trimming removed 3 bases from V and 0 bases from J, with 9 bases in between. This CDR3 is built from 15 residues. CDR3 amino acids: CATSRTGLAKNIQYF. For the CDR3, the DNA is TGTGCCACCAGCAGGACAGGCCTAGCCAAAAACATTCAGTACTTC.

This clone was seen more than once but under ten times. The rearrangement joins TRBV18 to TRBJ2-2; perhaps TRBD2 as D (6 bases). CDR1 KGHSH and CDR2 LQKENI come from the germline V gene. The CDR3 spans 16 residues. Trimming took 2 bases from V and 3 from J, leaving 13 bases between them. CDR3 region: CASSPNRDFHTGELFF. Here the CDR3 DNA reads TGTGCCAGCTCACCAAATCGGGACTTCCACACCGGGGAGCTGTTTTTT.

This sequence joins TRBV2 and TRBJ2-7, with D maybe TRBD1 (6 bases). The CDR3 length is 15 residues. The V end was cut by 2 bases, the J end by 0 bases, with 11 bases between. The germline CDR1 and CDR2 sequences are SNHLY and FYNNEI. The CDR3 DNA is TGTGCCAGCAGTGAAAACAGGGAGCCCTCCTACGAGCAGTACTTC. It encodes CASSENREPSYEQYF.